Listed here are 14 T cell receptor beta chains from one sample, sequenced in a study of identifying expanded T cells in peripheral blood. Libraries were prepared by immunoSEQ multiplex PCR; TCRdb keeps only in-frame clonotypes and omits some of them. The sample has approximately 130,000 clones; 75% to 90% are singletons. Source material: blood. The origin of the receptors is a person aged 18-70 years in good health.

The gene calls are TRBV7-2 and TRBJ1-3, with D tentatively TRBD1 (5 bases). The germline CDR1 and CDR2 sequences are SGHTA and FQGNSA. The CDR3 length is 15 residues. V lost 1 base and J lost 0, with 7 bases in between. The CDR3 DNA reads TGTGCCAGCAGCTTAGGGGGGGTCTCTGGAAACACCATATATTTT. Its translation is CASSLGGVSGNTIYF.

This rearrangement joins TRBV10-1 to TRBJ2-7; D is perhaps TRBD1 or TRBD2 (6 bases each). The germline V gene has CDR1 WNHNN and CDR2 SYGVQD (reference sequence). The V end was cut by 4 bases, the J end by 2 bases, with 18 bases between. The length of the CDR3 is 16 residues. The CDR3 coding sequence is TGCGCCAGCAGTGGAGGGGCAGCAGGGGAGGCCTACGAGCAGTACTTC. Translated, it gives CASSGGAAGEAYEQYF.

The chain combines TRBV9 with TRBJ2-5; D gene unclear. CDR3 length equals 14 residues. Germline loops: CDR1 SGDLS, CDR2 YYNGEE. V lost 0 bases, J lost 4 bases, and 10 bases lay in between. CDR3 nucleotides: TGTGCCAGCAGCGTAGACGCCCGTGGAGAGACCCAGTACTTC. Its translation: CASSVDARGETQYF.

The CDR3 loop reads CASSQVSGSIPGELFF. In DNA, the CDR3 is TGCGCCAGCAGCCAAGTATCGGGTAGTATCCCCGGGGAGCTGTTTTTT. The V and J genes are TRBV4-1 and TRBJ2-2; D remains ambiguous. The CDR3 has 16 residues. Trimming took off 1 base at V and 6 bases at J, with 15 bases between the two ends. Per the germline V gene, CDR1 is MGHRA and CDR2 is YSYEKL.

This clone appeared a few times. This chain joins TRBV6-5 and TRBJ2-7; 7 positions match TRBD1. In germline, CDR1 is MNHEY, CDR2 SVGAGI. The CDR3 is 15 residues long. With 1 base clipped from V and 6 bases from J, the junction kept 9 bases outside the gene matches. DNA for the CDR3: TGTGCCAGCAGTTACTTCGACAGGGTGGGGGCCGAGCAGTACTTC. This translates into CASSYFDRVGAEQYF.

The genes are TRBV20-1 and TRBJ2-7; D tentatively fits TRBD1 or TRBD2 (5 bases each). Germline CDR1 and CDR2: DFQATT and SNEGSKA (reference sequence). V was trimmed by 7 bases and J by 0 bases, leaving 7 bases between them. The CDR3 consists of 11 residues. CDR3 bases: TGCAGTGGAGGGGCCTCCTACGAGCAGTACTTC. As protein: CSGGASYEQYF.

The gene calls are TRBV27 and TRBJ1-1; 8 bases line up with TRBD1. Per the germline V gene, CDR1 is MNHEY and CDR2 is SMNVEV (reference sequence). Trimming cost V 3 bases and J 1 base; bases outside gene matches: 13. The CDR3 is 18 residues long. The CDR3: CASSLLGTGQNPNTEAFF. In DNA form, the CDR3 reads TGTGCCAGCAGTTTGTTAGGGACAGGCCAAAACCCGAACACTGAAGCTTTCTTT.

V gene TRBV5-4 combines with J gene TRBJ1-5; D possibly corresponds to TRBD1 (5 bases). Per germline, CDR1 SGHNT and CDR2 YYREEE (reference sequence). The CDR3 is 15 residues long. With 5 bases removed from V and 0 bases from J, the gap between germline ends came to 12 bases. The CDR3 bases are TGTGCCAGCAGTTTAATGGGGGGTAGCAATCAGCCCCAGCATTTT. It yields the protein CASSLMGGSNQPQHF.

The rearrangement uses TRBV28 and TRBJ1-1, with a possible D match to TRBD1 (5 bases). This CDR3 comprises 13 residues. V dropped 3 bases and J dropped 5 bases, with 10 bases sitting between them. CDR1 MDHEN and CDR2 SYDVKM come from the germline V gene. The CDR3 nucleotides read TGTGCCAGCAGTTTGAGGGGAAGGACTGAAGCTTTCTTT. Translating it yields CASSLRGRTEAFF.

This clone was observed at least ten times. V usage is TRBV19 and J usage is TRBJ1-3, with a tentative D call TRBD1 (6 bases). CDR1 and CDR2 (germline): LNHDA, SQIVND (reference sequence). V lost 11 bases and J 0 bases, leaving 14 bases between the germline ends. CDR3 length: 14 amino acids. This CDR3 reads CAARDISSGNTIYF. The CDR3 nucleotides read TGTGCCGCCCGGGACATAAGCTCTGGAAACACCATATATTTT.

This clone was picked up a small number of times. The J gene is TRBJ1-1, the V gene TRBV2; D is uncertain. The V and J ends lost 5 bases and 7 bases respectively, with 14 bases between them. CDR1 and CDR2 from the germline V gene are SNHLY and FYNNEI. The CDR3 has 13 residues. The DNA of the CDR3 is TGTGCCAGCAGTCAACCGGGAGATTTTGAAGCTTTCTTT. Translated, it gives CASSQPGDFEAFF.

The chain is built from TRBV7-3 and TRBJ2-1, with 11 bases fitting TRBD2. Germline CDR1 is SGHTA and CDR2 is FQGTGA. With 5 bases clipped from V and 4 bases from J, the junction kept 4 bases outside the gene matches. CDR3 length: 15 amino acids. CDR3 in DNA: TGTGCCAGCAGCCCGACTAGCGGGACATACAATGAGCAGTTCTTC. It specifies CASSPTSGTYNEQFF.

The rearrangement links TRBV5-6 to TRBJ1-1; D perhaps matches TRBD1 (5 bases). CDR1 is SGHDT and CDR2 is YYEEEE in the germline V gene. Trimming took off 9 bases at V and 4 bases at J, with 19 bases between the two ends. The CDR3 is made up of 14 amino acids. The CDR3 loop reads CATAPPGVGTEAFF. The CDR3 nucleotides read TGTGCCACCGCCCCCCCGGGGGTTGGCACTGAAGCTTTCTTT.

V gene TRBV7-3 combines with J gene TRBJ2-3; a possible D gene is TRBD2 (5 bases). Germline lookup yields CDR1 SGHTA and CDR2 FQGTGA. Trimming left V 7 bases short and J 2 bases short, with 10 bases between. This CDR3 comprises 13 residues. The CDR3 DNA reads TGTGCCAGCAATGACGGGGTCACAGATACGCAGTATTTT. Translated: CASNDGVTDTQYF.